These 10 T cell receptor beta chains came from one sample sequenced in a study of OX40 agonist ivuxolimab in advanced cancers. TCRdb keeps only in-frame clones here, not all; method: immunoSEQ multiplex PCR. The profile shows about 70,000 clones, approximately 90% of them singletons. The specimen comprised CD4+ or CD8+ T cells sorted from blood, sampled in a trial of the OX40 agonist ivuxolimab. The receptors shown here come from an adult with an advanced solid tumor such as melanoma, head and neck, liver or kidney cancer.

The chain employs TRBV6-1 and TRBJ2-3; D gene uncertain. V lost 2 bases and J 3 bases, leaving 12 bases between the germline ends. CDR1 and CDR2 from the germline V gene are MNHNS and SASEGT. The CDR3 is 15 amino acids. DNA for the CDR3: TGTGCCAGCAGTGAATTTGTAAGGGAAACAGATACGCAGTATTTT. It encodes CASSEFVRETDTQYF.

The V gene is TRBV18, the J gene TRBJ1-1; TRBD1 might be the D (5 bases). This CDR3 region has 15 residues. With 3 bases removed from V and 0 bases from J, the gap between germline ends came to 11 bases. Germline V gives CDR1 KGHSH, CDR2 LQKENI. The CDR3 sequence is CASSPSGTVNTEAFF. In DNA, the CDR3 is TGTGCCAGCTCACCTTCCGGGACGGTGAACACTGAAGCTTTCTTT.

The chain employs TRBV4-1 and TRBJ2-7; D tentatively reads TRBD1 or TRBD2 (5 bases each). The germline V and J ends were trimmed by 5 bases and 0 bases, with 17 bases remaining between them. CDR3 length: 16 amino acids. Germline V gene sequence: CDR1 MGHRA, CDR2 YSYEKL. The CDR3: CASSKGTGWDSYEQYF. CDR3 bases: TGCGCCAGCAGCAAAGGGACGGGGTGGGACTCCTACGAGCAGTACTTC.

The chain links TRBV15 to TRBJ2-5, with 9 bases lining up with TRBD1. V lost 5 bases to trimming and J lost 2 bases; unmatched junction nucleotides: 9. Germline CDR1 and CDR2: LNHNV and YYDKDF (reference sequence). CDR3 length equals 16 residues. The CDR3 nucleotides read TGTGCCACCAGCGAAGGTGCGGGACAGGGACAAGAGACCCAGTACTTC. Protein sequence: CATSEGAGQGQETQYF.

This chain uses TRBV7-3 with TRBJ2-2; weak D call: TRBD2 (6 bases). The V end lost 0 bases, the J end lost 2 bases, and 13 bases lay between the germline ends. CDR3 length: 17 amino acids. In germline, CDR1 is SGHTA, CDR2 FQGTGA. The chain's CDR3 is CASSLTRFGGNTGELFF. The CDR3 coding sequence is TGTGCCAGCAGCTTAACCAGGTTCGGGGGAAACACCGGGGAGCTGTTTTTT.

V gene TRBV28 combines with J gene TRBJ1-3, with D possibly TRBD1 on 6 matching bases. From germline, CDR1 is MDHEN and CDR2 SYDVKM. This CDR3 region has 16 residues. V shed 8 bases and J shed 1 base, with 18 bases lying between them. The CDR3: CASAQRGGFSGNTIYF. The CDR3 region has the DNA TGTGCCAGCGCCCAAAGGGGGGGATTTTCTGGAAACACCATATATTTT.

This clone is a singleton in its sample. The V gene is TRBV18, the J gene TRBJ1-1, with 7 bases identical to TRBD1. The ends lost 1 base at V and 0 bases at J; junction bases unmatched: 8. Germline assignment: CDR1 KGHSH and CDR2 LQKENI. The CDR3 is made up of 17 amino acids. CDR3 DNA: TGTGCCAGCTCACCACAAACTTCGGGACAGATGAACACTGAAGCTTTCTTT. This codes for CASSPQTSGQMNTEAFF.

The rearrangement links TRBV10-3 to TRBJ2-7; TRBD1 agrees at 9 bases. CDR1 and CDR2 (germline): ENHRY, SYGVKD. Trimming cost V 0 bases and J 4 bases; bases outside gene matches: 4. CDR3 length: 15 amino acids. This CDR3 is CAISESGTGRYEQYF. The CDR3 DNA follows: TGTGCCATCAGTGAGTCGGGGACAGGGAGGTACGAGCAGTACTTC.

The genes are TRBV6-1 and TRBJ2-5, with 7 bases that match TRBD1. Trimming cost V 2 bases and J 1 base; bases outside gene matches: 4. Germline V lookup: CDR1 MNHNS, CDR2 SASEGT. The CDR3 is 15 amino acids. CDR3 sequence: CASSEFTGAQETQYF. In DNA form, the CDR3 reads TGTGCCAGCAGTGAATTCACAGGGGCCCAAGAGACCCAGTACTTC.

V and J are TRBV7-9 and TRBJ2-3; 12 bases are a match to TRBD2. V was pared by 5 bases and J by 3 bases, with 6 bases of the junction left unmatched. Germline CDR1 SEHNR, CDR2 FQNEAQ (reference sequence). The CDR3 extends over 16 amino acids. Here the CDR3 reads CASSELAGGKTDTQYF. The CDR3 nucleotides read TGTGCCAGCAGCGAACTAGCGGGGGGCAAAACAGATACGCAGTATTTT.